This T cell receptor beta chain stems from a study of blood T cell repertoires in COVID-19 (dated by TCRdb to the early 2020s). Looking at the study overall: Samples covering the acute and convalescent phases of COVID-19 were provided by collaborators in the United States, Italy and Spain. The prospective study material was composed of cDNA or gDNA derived from T cells, B-cell-depleted T cells, or PBMCs. Deeply sampled blood TCRbeta repertoires from subjects exposed to, actively infected with, or recovered from COVID-19 were included in the dataset. A freely available public database, intended as a resource for researchers studying the immune response to SARS-CoV-2, is where the repertoires were released. The samples were drawn from the first 160 participants of the ongoing ImmuneRACE study and from 1,200 or so subjects provided by 6 global collaborators. Nearly every sample came with metadata listing a de-identified subject ID, COVID-19 status, age in years and sex. Where available, HLA class I and class II types were obtained from metadata supplied by the sample provider rather than from assay-based typing. Here is what the overall study found, with its caveats: The quantity of clinical and demographic metadata differed by source and by participant and was supplied without curation.

Whole blood was collected in K2EDTA tubes by collaborating institutions according to the institutions' own protocols. For TCRbeta analysis, collaborators shipped samples as frozen whole blood, isolated PBMCs, or DNA extracted from either of those sample types. To note about this clone: Its antigen has not been determined. No quality values exist for individual bases; no much larger clone is one base distant.

Looking up the germline V gene yields CDR1 MGHRA and CDR2 YSYEKL. The V end loses 1 base and the J end loses 0 bases, and a stretch of 10 bases separates them. The CDR3, cysteine through phenylalanine, is 16 amino acids long. CDR3 DNA only is kept here, 48 bases in frame from base 1. TCRbeta CDR3 regions were amplified from genomic DNA by means of the immunoSEQ Assay, a bias-controlled multiplex PCR. Per the original workflow: The number of nucleated cells in each sample was estimated by amplification of reference gene primers within the assay. Sequence reads were collapsed and filtered to measure the absolute abundance of every unique TCRbeta CDR3 rearrangement. For each sample, productive Simpson clonality was calculated as the square root of Simpson's diversity index over productive rearrangements. In its TCRdb copy, this immuneACCESS table keeps in-frame sequences only and misses some clones. Where compared with another copy, unresolved V genes explain less than half of these, and the others have no known cause. For V, J and clone size, that table is used; D and trimming come from the DNA. The sample contains approximately 85,000 clones, about 92% of them found a single time. Clones ranked in the top ten supply 6.3% of the sample.

The chain is made from TRBV4-1 and TRBJ2-1; the D gene is unclear. This sequence was found in a woman aged 60-75 years with active COVID-19. The specimen sequenced was peripheral blood. Here the CDR3 is given as CASSQGGSNSYNEQFF. The DNA sequence is as follows: TGCGCCAGCAGCCAAGGTGGCTCCAACTCCTACAATGAGCAGTTCTTC.